The 31 T cell receptor beta chains given below trace back to one sample, sequenced in a study of blood T cell repertoires in COVID-19. Assay: immunoSEQ multiplex PCR; the TCRdb copy retains only in-frame clones and omits some. This table has 15,000 to 20,000 clones, about 91% appearing once. Input material: peripheral blood. The receptors stem from a human donor in a cohort sampled during active COVID-19.

The V gene is TRBV24-1, the J gene TRBJ2-5; D call uncertain. The V gene lost 4 bases and the J gene lost 1 base, with 9 bases spanning the gap. In germline, CDR1 is KGHDR, CDR2 SFDVKD. The CDR3 loop spans 14 amino acids. The CDR3 protein is CATSDHTIQETQYF. The CDR3 DNA reads TGTGCCACCAGTGACCACACAATCCAAGAGACCCAGTACTTC.

This chain uses TRBV5-1 with TRBJ2-7; perhaps TRBD2 as D (7 bases). V was cut by 0 bases and J by 5 bases, with 15 bases left in between. Germline assignment: CDR1 SGHRS and CDR2 YFSETQ. The CDR3 has 15 amino acids. The chain's CDR3 is CASSLAGGRVHEQYF. The CDR3 DNA reads as TGCGCCAGCAGCTTGGCCGGGGGGCGCGTCCACGAGCAGTACTTC.

V usage is TRBV5-1 and J usage is TRBJ2-5; TRBD1 agrees at 7 bases. The germline CDR1 and CDR2 sequences are SGHRS and YFSETQ. After removal of 2 bases from V and 5 bases from J, the junction contained 15 bases not matched to a gene. The CDR3 contains 17 residues. CDR3 bases: TGCGCCAGCAGCTTACAGGGGCACAAGTCCAGGATGGAGACCCAGTACTTC. It translates to CASSLQGHKSRMETQYF.

The chain links TRBV30 to TRBJ2-7, with D possibly matching TRBD2 (5 bases). CDR1 and CDR2 (germline): GTSNPN, SVGIG (reference sequence). The CDR3 is made up of 15 amino acids. V shed 0 bases and J shed 3 bases, with 15 bases lying between them. In DNA, the CDR3 is TGTGCCTGGAGTGTCCCCCTAGTTGGGAGCTACGAGCAGTACTTC. This gives the protein CAWSVPLVGSYEQYF.

This chain joins TRBV9 and TRBJ2-7, with 8 bases that match TRBD2. The CDR3 length is 14 residues. With 4 bases clipped from V and 6 bases from J, the junction kept 9 bases outside the gene matches. Germline lookup yields CDR1 SGDLS and CDR2 YYNGEE. The CDR3 sequence: CASSPGLEGLEQYF. DNA of the CDR3: TGTGCCAGCAGCCCGGGACTAGAAGGTCTCGAGCAGTACTTC.

The genes are TRBV9 and TRBJ1-4; 7 nucleotides line up with TRBD1. The CDR3 runs 15 residues. Germline-derived CDR1 and CDR2 are SGDLS and YYNGEE. With 4 bases clipped from V and 4 bases from J, the junction kept 7 bases outside the gene matches. CDR3 amino acids: CASSPGTVDNEKLFF. CDR3 nucleotides: TGTGCCAGCAGCCCCGGGACAGTGGATAATGAAAAACTGTTTTTT.

The chain recombines TRBV28 with TRBJ2-2, with D hard to call. Germline CDR1 is MDHEN and CDR2 is SYDVKM. Trimming stripped 4 bases from V and 2 bases from J, with 5 bases between. CDR3 length: 13 residues. DNA of the CDR3: TGTGCCAGCAGTTCTACCAACACCGGGGAGCTGTTTTTT. Protein product: CASSSTNTGELFF.

The J gene is TRBJ2-7, the V gene TRBV5-8; TRBD2 aligns across 9 bases. This CDR3 contains 14 residues. Looked up from germline, CDR1 is SGHTS and CDR2 is YDEGEE. Unmatched junction bases numbered 4, after V lost 6 bases and J lost 0 bases. In DNA, the CDR3 is TGTGCCAGCACGAGCGGGGGGACCTCCTACGAGCAGTACTTC. This gives the protein CASTSGGTSYEQYF.

This clone is labeled as medium-sized. The gene calls are TRBV6-5 and TRBJ2-7; 8 bases agree with TRBD1. With 4 bases clipped from V and 6 bases from J, the junction kept 5 bases outside the gene matches. Germline V lookup: CDR1 MNHEY, CDR2 SVGAGI. This CDR3 is 13 amino acids long. CDR3 residues: CASSSTGTGEQYF. CDR3 DNA sequence: TGTGCCAGCAGTTCCACCGGGACAGGCGAGCAGTACTTC.

This chain uses TRBV27 with TRBJ1-6; D is unresolved. This CDR3 comprises 18 residues. Trimming removed 0 bases from V and 7 bases from J, with 19 bases in between. Germline loops: CDR1 MNHEY, CDR2 SMNVEV (reference sequence). The DNA for the CDR3 is TGTGCCAGCAGTTTATCTCCAATTGCCGGGAGAAAAAATTCACCCCTCCACTTT. Translated: CASSLSPIAGRKNSPLHF.

The V call is TRBV6-5, the J call TRBJ2-1; a possible D gene is TRBD2 (6 bases). There are 11 residues in the CDR3. The V end was cut by 10 bases, the J end by 10 bases, with 14 bases between. Germline lookup yields CDR1 MNHEY and CDR2 SVGAGI. CDR3 protein: CATTRGREQFF. CDR3 coding DNA: TGTGCCACCACCCGGGGGAGAGAGCAGTTCTTC.

This chain connects TRBV28 to TRBJ2-7; a weak D match, TRBD1 (6 bases). Trimming cost V 5 bases and J 2 bases, with 10 bases left between them. The germline CDR1 and CDR2 sequences are MDHEN and SYDVKM. The CDR3 length is 13 residues. The CDR3 sequence: CASSVGATYEQYF. The CDR3 bases are TGTGCCAGCAGTGTGGGGGCCACCTACGAGCAGTACTTC.

The V and J genes are TRBV7-9 and TRBJ1-2, with D possibly matching TRBD1 (5 bases). The V gene's germline CDR1 is SEHNR and CDR2 FQNEAQ (reference sequence). This CDR3 region has 14 residues. Trimming took off 3 bases at V and 5 bases at J, with 13 bases between the two ends. The CDR3: CASSLADSGYGYTF. CDR3 bases: TGTGCCAGCAGCTTGGCCGACAGCGGGTATGGCTACACCTTC.

This clone was seen just once. The gene calls are TRBV10-2 and TRBJ1-5; no reliable D call. CDR1 is WSHSY, CDR2 SAAADI, per germline. Trimming removed 5 bases at V and 5 bases at J, with 10 bases between. This CDR3 spans 13 amino acids. The CDR3 DNA reads TGCGCCAGCAGTATATTCGTTGATCAGCCCCAGCATTTT. As protein: CASSIFVDQPQHF.

The chain joins TRBV4-1 to TRBJ2-3; D is possibly TRBD2 (6 bases). CDR1 and CDR2 (germline): MGHRA, YSYEKL. The CDR3 is 18 residues long. V was trimmed by 0 bases and J by 2 bases, leaving 18 bases between them. The CDR3 DNA follows: TGCGCCAGCAGCCAAGATGTTGTAAGGCGGGGACTCACAGATACGCAGTATTTT. Protein sequence: CASSQDVVRRGLTDTQYF.

The J gene is TRBJ1-3, the V gene TRBV5-1; D is uncertain. CDR3 length equals 14 residues. V lost 0 bases and J lost 1, with 5 bases in between. Per germline, CDR1 SGHRS and CDR2 YFSETQ. CDR3 DNA: TGCGCCAGCAGCTTGGGTAGTTCTGGAAACACCATATATTTT. Encoded protein: CASSLGSSGNTIYF.

This chain links TRBV7-2 with TRBJ2-1; D gene uncertain. V lost 1 base to trimming and J lost 12 bases, with 10 bases between them. Germline CDR1 and CDR2: SGHTA and FQGNSA. This CDR3 region has 12 residues. In DNA, the CDR3 is TGTGCCAGCAGCTTAGTCGGCAGGCCGCAGTTCTTC. Translation gives CASSLVGRPQFF.

The genes are TRBV5-6 and TRBJ1-3, with D hard to call. V lost 2 bases and J lost 0, with 9 bases in between. CDR3 length: 15 amino acids. The germline V gene has CDR1 SGHDT and CDR2 YYEEEE. The chain's CDR3 is CASSLNGYSGNTIYF. CDR3 sequence (DNA): TGTGCCAGCAGCTTAAACGGGTACTCTGGAAACACCATATATTTT.

The chain is built from TRBV4-1 and TRBJ2-7, with TRBD2 matching 9 bases. V lost 6 bases and J lost 2; bases outside the gene matches: 8. The CDR3 loop spans 15 amino acids. Per the germline V gene, CDR1 is MGHRA and CDR2 is YSYEKL. The CDR3 bases are TGCGCCAGCAGTTCGAGACTAGCGGCCCCCTACGAGCAGTACTTC. Translation: CASSSRLAAPYEQYF.

This chain's CDR3 is CASSPAGTGLEKLFF. The CDR3 DNA sequence: TGTGCCAGCAGCCCAGCCGGGACAGGGTTGGAAAAACTGTTTTTT. The V and J genes are TRBV28 and TRBJ1-4; TRBD1 aligns across 9 bases. The CDR3 totals 15 residues. Germline CDR1 MDHEN, CDR2 SYDVKM. The junction had 10 bases not matched to a gene; V was cut back by 6 bases and J by 8 bases. The whole variable domain, filled in from reference TRBV28 and TRBJ1-4, reads DVKVTQSSRYLVKRTGEKVFLECVQDMDHENMFWYRQDPGLGLRLIYFSYDVKMKEKGDIPEGYSVSREKKERFSLILESASTNQTSMYLCASSPAGTGLEKLFFGSGTQLSVL.

This clone has just one count. This chain uses TRBV7-2 with TRBJ2-1, with 9 bases lining up with TRBD1. The ends lost 5 bases at V and 9 bases at J; junction bases unmatched: 11. The germline gives CDR1 SGHTA, CDR2 FQGNSA. This CDR3 is 15 amino acids long. This CDR3 reads CASSKGQGGWGEQFF. CDR3 nucleotide sequence: TGTGCCAGCAGCAAGGGACAGGGTGGATGGGGTGAGCAGTTCTTC.

The CDR3 loop reads CASPWEGRYNSPLHF. DNA of the CDR3: TGTGCCAGCCCCTGGGAGGGTAGATATAATTCACCCCTCCACTTT. The chain combines TRBV6-5 with TRBJ1-6; D unresolved. The CDR3 spans 15 residues. Germline values: CDR1 MNHEY, CDR2 SVGAGI. Trimming pared 8 bases from V and 4 bases from J, leaving 15 bases between.

The chain couples TRBV4-2 to TRBJ2-7; D perhaps matches TRBD1 (6 bases). The germline gives CDR1 LGHNA, CDR2 YNFKEQ. V was pared by 1 base and J by 6 bases, with 10 bases between. The CDR3 totals 13 residues. The CDR3 DNA sequence: TGTGCCAGCAGCCAAGTCGAAGGGGGCGAGCAGTACTTC. Protein: CASSQVEGGEQYF.

The chain has TRBV27 and TRBJ2-3; 9 bases match TRBD2. V lost 4 bases to trimming and J lost 11 bases; unmatched junction nucleotides: 16. Germline CDR1 and CDR2: MNHEY and SMNVEV (reference sequence). The CDR3 runs 16 residues. CDR3 amino acids: CASSSPSSGGPLRQYF. DNA of the CDR3: TGTGCCAGCAGTTCTCCTTCGAGCGGGGGGCCCTTAAGGCAGTATTTT.

The rearrangement joins TRBV5-1 to TRBJ2-1; 7 bases line up with TRBD1. V gave up 4 bases and J gave up 5 bases; unmatched junction bases: 18. The germline V gene encodes CDR1 SGHRS and CDR2 YFSETQ. There are 18 residues in the CDR3. In DNA form, the CDR3 reads TGCGCCAGCAGCACGGGACAGAAGGATCAGGGTTGGCACAATGAGCAGTTCTTC. This translates into CASSTGQKDQGWHNEQFF.

This chain connects TRBV3-1 (or the pseudogene TRBV3-2) to TRBJ2-3, with 10 bases identical to TRBD2. Looked up from germline, CDR1 is LGHDT and CDR2 is YNNKEL (reference sequence). The CDR3 length is 17 residues. After removal of 0 bases from V and 4 bases from J, the junction contained 7 bases not matched to a gene. CDR3 coding DNA: TGTGCCAGCAGCCAAGACATCCCGGGACTAGCGCCAGATACGCAGTATTTT. It encodes CASSQDIPGLAPDTQYF.

The V gene is TRBV30, the J gene TRBJ2-5, with a tentative D call TRBD1 (5 bases). The length of the CDR3 is 14 residues. Between the trimmed V and J ends, which lost 3 bases and 1 base, there was a span of 12 bases. Germline V CDR1 and CDR2: GTSNPN, SVGIG (reference sequence). The CDR3 sequence: CAWSADRSQETQYF. The DNA for the CDR3 is TGTGCCTGGAGCGCAGACAGATCCCAAGAGACCCAGTACTTC.

Only a few counts were recorded for this clone. The chain employs TRBV20-1 and TRBJ2-7, with D possibly matching TRBD2 (5 bases). This CDR3 spans 14 amino acids. Germline values: CDR1 DFQATT, CDR2 SNEGSKA (reference sequence). Trimming took 3 bases from V and 0 from J, leaving 12 bases between them. CDR3 loop: CSASANSDSYEQYF. In DNA form, the CDR3 reads TGCAGTGCTAGTGCGAATAGCGACTCCTACGAGCAGTACTTC.

This clone ranks as medium-sized. The rearrangement uses TRBV5-8 and TRBJ1-2, with D tentatively TRBD1 (6 bases). Germline lookup yields CDR1 SGHTS and CDR2 YDEGEE. This CDR3 spans 13 amino acids. Trimming removed 7 bases at V and 2 bases at J, with 12 bases between. This CDR3 reads CASGRGKNYGYTF. The DNA of the CDR3 is TGTGCCAGCGGGAGGGGGAAGAACTATGGCTACACCTTC.

This sequence joins TRBV3-1 (or the pseudogene TRBV3-2) and TRBJ1-2; no definite D call. Trimming cost V 4 bases and J 2 bases, with 11 bases left between them. CDR1 is LGHDT and CDR2 is YNNKEL in the germline V gene (reference sequence). The CDR3 consists of 14 residues. Here the CDR3 DNA reads TGTGCCAGCAGCCCCGGGTTCCAGAACTATGGCTACACCTTC. It is translated as CASSPGFQNYGYTF.

In this sample, this clone turned up a few times. This chain links TRBV9 with TRBJ2-2; 7 bases match TRBD1. The germline V gene encodes CDR1 SGDLS and CDR2 YYNGEE. CDR3 length: 15 amino acids. V gave up 3 bases and J gave up 4 bases; unmatched junction bases: 6. CDR3 in amino acids: CASSATGTVTGELFF. In DNA, the CDR3 is TGTGCCAGCAGCGCGACAGGGACGGTCACCGGGGAGCTGTTTTTT. Together with reference TRBV9 and TRBJ2-2, the CDR3 gives the full variable domain: DSGVTQTPKHLITATGQRVTLRCSPRSGDLSVYWYQQSLDQGLQFLIQYYNGEERAKGNILERFSAQQFPDLHSELNLSSLELGDSALYFCASSATGTVTGELFFGEGSRLTVL.